These 17 T cell receptor beta chains were sequenced from one sample in a study of metastatic and nonmetastatic thyroid tumors. Until they underwent thyroid surgery, no patient had received any treatment. TCRdb re-called clones via MiXCR from the PCR reads. Of over 7,500 clones in the sample, about 30% were seen once. Sequenced material: tumor tissue. The receptors were sampled from a female donor with papillary thyroid cancer or a benign thyroid nodule (not recorded which). Some clones in this sample may be carry-over from other donors' samples.

This clone is a singleton in its sample. This chain joins TRBV5-1 and TRBJ1-2, with 7 positions matching TRBD1. This CDR3 is 16 amino acids long. J gave up 0 bases and V 0 bases, and 5 bases lay outside the gene matches. Per germline, CDR1 SGHRS and CDR2 YFSETQ. The CDR3 DNA is TGCGCCAGCAGCTTGGGAGGGGGCCTAGCTAACTATGGCTACACCTTC. Protein: CASSLGGGLANYGYTF.

Judged by abundance, this clone is medium-sized. The V gene is TRBV6-5, the J gene TRBJ2-5; D is unclear. The CDR3 contains 13 residues. Looked up from germline, CDR1 is MNHEY and CDR2 is SVGAGI. V lost 2 bases to trimming and J lost 0 bases, with 4 bases between them. In DNA, the CDR3 is TGTGCCAGCAGTTACAGGTACCAAGAGACCCAGTACTTC. Translation gives CASSYRYQETQYF.

By frequency in the sample, this clone is medium-sized (0.01 to 0.1%). The V gene is TRBV6-4, the J gene TRBJ2-3, with a possible D match to TRBD2 (6 bases). The ends were cut back, 4 bases at V and 1 base at J, with 6 bases in the middle. CDR1 MRHNA and CDR2 SNTAGT come from the germline V gene. The length of the CDR3 is 13 residues. The CDR3 DNA sequence: TGTGCCAGCAGTGCTAGCGGCACAGATACGCAGTATTTT. Translating gives CASSASGTDTQYF.

The table lists this clone with a few counts. The chain is built from TRBV28 and TRBJ2-1; a possible D gene is TRBD2 (5 bases). CDR1 is MDHEN, CDR2 SYDVKM, per germline. V was clipped by 4 bases and J by 12 bases, with 16 bases between them. The CDR3 has 13 residues. CDR3 DNA sequence: TGTGCCAGCAGTTCATTGGACTCCCTATCGCAGTTCTTC. It is translated as CASSSLDSLSQFF.

This clone has only a few counts. Here the CDR3 reads CASSFTGLGYEQFF. In nucleotides, the CDR3 is TGTGCCAGCAGTTTCACGGGACTGGGATATGAGCAGTTCTTC. V is TRBV12-3 or TRBV12-4 and J is TRBJ2-1, with D tentatively TRBD2 (6 bases). Trimming took 3 bases from V and 8 from J, leaving 14 bases between them. The CDR3 length is 14 residues.

The rearrangement joins TRBV6-1 to TRBJ2-7; no definite D call. The CDR3 covers 14 residues. Germline CDR1 MNHNS, CDR2 SASEGT. The germline V and J ends were trimmed by 3 bases and 4 bases, with 13 bases remaining between them. The CDR3 sequence: CASSDMGKRYEQYF. The CDR3 DNA follows: TGTGCCAGCAGTGATATGGGAAAGAGATACGAGCAGTACTTC.

This clone was detected a few times. This chain links TRBV6-1 with TRBJ1-6, with D unresolved. The CDR3 extends over 15 amino acids. CDR1 is MNHNS and CDR2 is SASEGT in the germline V gene. V lost 8 bases, J lost 9 bases, and 20 bases lay in between. CDR3 region: CASGVETVGSSPLHF. CDR3 DNA: TGTGCCAGCGGTGTGGAGACGGTCGGGAGTTCACCCCTCCACTTT.

At least ten counts were recorded for this clone. This sample also contains other DNA sequences that code for the same CDR3. CDR3 sequence: CASSLTNPGLAGGETQYF. The CDR3 DNA follows: TGTGCCAGCAGCTTAACTAATCCGGGACTAGCGGGAGGGGAGACCCAGTACTTC. The rearrangement uses TRBV7-3 and TRBJ2-5; 16 bases agree with TRBD2. Germline CDR1 reads SGHTA; CDR2 reads FQGTGA. V shed 0 bases, J shed 5 bases, and the junction held 6 bases outside the gene matches. The CDR3 sequence is 18 residues long.

The chain couples TRBV25-1 to TRBJ1-5; 7 bases match TRBD1. Unmatched junction bases numbered 4, after V lost 4 bases and J lost 7 bases. Per the germline V gene, CDR1 is MGHDK and CDR2 is SYGVNS. The CDR3 loop spans 13 amino acids. The CDR3 region is CASSGQGTQPQHF. CDR3 nucleotides: TGTGCCAGCAGTGGACAGGGCACACAGCCCCAGCATTTT.

The chain combines TRBV11-2 with TRBJ2-1; unclear D gene. The V end was cut by 3 bases, the J end by 2 bases, with 11 bases between. CDR1 SGHAT and CDR2 FQNNGV come from the germline V gene. CDR3 size: 15 residues. The DNA of the CDR3 is TGTGCCAGCAGCTTGCTGCCCGAGCCCTACAATGAGCAGTTCTTC. It is translated as CASSLLPEPYNEQFF.

The J gene is TRBJ2-2, the V gene TRBV18; no clear D. The CDR3 totals 11 residues. In germline, CDR1 is KGHSH, CDR2 LQKENI. V lost 8 bases and J 3 bases, leaving 4 bases between the germline ends. CDR3 DNA: TGTGCCAGCCAATACACCGGGGAGCTGTTTTTT. This sequence encodes CASQYTGELFF.

This clone was found a few times. The rearrangement links TRBV6-1 to TRBJ2-3, with TRBD2 identical over 11 bases. V lost 8 bases, J lost 5 bases, and 9 bases stayed unmatched. The CDR3 runs to 15 residues. Germline V lookup: CDR1 MNHNS, CDR2 SASEGT. The CDR3 coding sequence is TGTGCCAGCTCTGTTAGCGGGGGGGTGGTAGATACGCAGTATTTT. Amino acid sequence: CASSVSGGVVDTQYF.

The table lists this clone with a few counts. CDR3 nucleotides: TGTGCCAGCAGTGAGGGGATACAGGGGACAGTCTATGGCTACACCTTC. Encoded protein: CASSEGIQGTVYGYTF. The chain couples TRBV25-1 to TRBJ1-2; TRBD1 matches 7 bases. The CDR3 runs 16 residues. Germline loops: CDR1 MGHDK, CDR2 SYGVNS. V was pared by 3 bases and J by 4 bases, with 11 bases of the junction left unmatched.

The chain joins TRBV11-2 to TRBJ2-7; 7 positions match TRBD1. CDR1 and CDR2 from the germline V gene are SGHAT and FQNNGV. The length of the CDR3 is 14 residues. V dropped 5 bases and J dropped 3; count of bases not matched to a gene: 7. CDR3 residues: CASSEYRGVYEQYF. The CDR3, as DNA: TGTGCCAGCAGCGAATACAGGGGAGTCTACGAGCAGTACTTC.

This clone was seen repeatedly, ten times or more. This sequence joins TRBV14 and TRBJ1-1; D is possibly TRBD1 (5 bases). Trimming took off 2 bases at V and 4 bases at J, with 14 bases between the two ends. Germline-derived CDR1 and CDR2 are SGHDN and FVKESK. CDR3 length: 15 amino acids. The CDR3 nucleotides are TGTGCCAGCAGCCAACATCTGGGGGTAAGCACTGAAGCTTTCTTT. This encodes CASSQHLGVSTEAFF.

This clone was recorded at least ten times. This chain joins TRBV24-1 and TRBJ2-3, with 10 bases aligning to TRBD1. This CDR3 spans 16 amino acids. V was pared by 1 base and J by 4 bases, with 4 bases of the junction left unmatched. Germline V gives CDR1 KGHDR, CDR2 SFDVKD. CDR3 loop: CATSDLGQGESDTQYF. The CDR3 DNA reads as TGTGCCACCAGTGATTTAGGACAGGGGGAGTCAGATACGCAGTATTTT.

This clone came up once. The chain links TRBV12-3 or TRBV12-4 to TRBJ2-2; unclear D gene. Trimming took 2 bases from V and 0 from J, leaving 19 bases between them. The CDR3 totals 19 residues. CDR3 sequence reads: CASSLRVVRSGTNTGELFF. The CDR3 DNA reads as TGTGCCAGCAGTTTACGTGTTGTACGTAGTGGAACGAACACCGGGGAGCTGTTTTTT.